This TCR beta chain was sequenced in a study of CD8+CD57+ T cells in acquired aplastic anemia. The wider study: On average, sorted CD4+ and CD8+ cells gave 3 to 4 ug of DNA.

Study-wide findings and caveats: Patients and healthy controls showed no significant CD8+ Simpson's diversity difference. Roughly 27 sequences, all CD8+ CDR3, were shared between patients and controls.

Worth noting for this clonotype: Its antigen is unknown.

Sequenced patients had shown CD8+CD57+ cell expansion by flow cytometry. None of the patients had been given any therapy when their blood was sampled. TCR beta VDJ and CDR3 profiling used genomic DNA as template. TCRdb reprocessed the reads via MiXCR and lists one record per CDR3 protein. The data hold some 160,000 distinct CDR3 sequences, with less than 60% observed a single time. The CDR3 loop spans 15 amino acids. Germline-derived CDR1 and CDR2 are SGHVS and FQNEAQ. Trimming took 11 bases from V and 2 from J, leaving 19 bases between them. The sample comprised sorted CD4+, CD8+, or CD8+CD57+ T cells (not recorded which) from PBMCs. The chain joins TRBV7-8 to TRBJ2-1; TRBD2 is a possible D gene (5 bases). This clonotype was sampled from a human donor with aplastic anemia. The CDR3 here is CAWRKSSSPYNEQFF. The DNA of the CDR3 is TGTGCCTGGAGGAAGAGCAGCTCCCCCTACAATGAGCAGTTCTTC.